A selection of T cell receptor beta chains follows, all from one sample in a study of Graves' ophthalmopathy and Graves' hyperthyroidism. In TCRdb, the multiplex PCR reads were re-called with MiXCR into one record per CDR3 protein. The sample consists of about 660,000 distinct CDR3 sequences, about 41% of them appearing once. Sequencing was carried out using peripheral blood. Receptors originate from an adult man with Graves' ophthalmopathy. The CDR3 runs from the conserved cysteine through the conserved F or W.

V,CDR3
TRBV24-1,CATSEGTGAADEAFF
TRBV29-1,CSVALLADSYEQYF
TRBV12-3/TRBV12-4,CASSSGGAGGGYTF
TRBV10-3,CAIRDTGDTGANVLTF
TRBV20-1,CSTTSANTRYEQYF
TRBV7-9,CASRGPTTSYEQYF
TRBV7-9,CASSLGPPPHQGNTEAFF
TRBV2,CASSDSTGSEANVLTF
TRBV24-1,CATSDTDYEQYF
TRBV7-2,CATGTGINQPQHF
TRBV29-1,CSVEVPGGRNTIYF
TRBV2,CASRPGTGDDSVAFF
TRBV30,CAWSGSPSQPQHF
TRBV20-1,CSARSAGTQSRPQHF
TRBV5-1,CASSSRGNEQYF
TRBV7-9,CASSSYPSSNQPQHF
TRBV5-8,CASSLRGVEQYF
TRBV12-3/TRBV12-4,CASSLGGQGDEKLFF
TRBV6-6,CASSYGRNNSPLHF
TRBV12-3/TRBV12-4,CASSYSITGNTEAFF
TRBV12-3/TRBV12-4,CASSLVLGPDYEQYF
TRBV5-4,CASSLRGASNSPLHF
TRBV24-1,CATRTTGGLYETQYF
TRBV7-2,CASSSHPSRGLTDTQYF
TRBV29-1,CSATGQGFTDTQYF
TRBV14,CASSQDHGGAYGYTF
TRBV5-8,CASSQGGRPEQYF
TRBV25-1,CASSSRTSGRQQTQYF
TRBV24-1,CATSAREGDNEQFF
TRBV20-1,CSAGVLTDQETQYF
TRBV6-6,CASSYSGQGNTEAFF
TRBV12-3/TRBV12-4,CASSSSSISGEKLFF
TRBV11-2,CASSFGRYSYEQYF
TRBV30,CAWSRSNTGELFF
TRBV20-1,CSARVGRNEKLFF
TRBV7-2,CASSSDRGGGYSNQPQHF
TRBV19,CASSLQRAGGRTNYGYTF
TRBV6-5,CASSRLETQYF
TRBV2,CASRPGRDLHEQYF
TRBV7-3,CASSADIYTEAFF
TRBV11-2,CASSWTGVAGSSYEQYF
TRBV29-1,CSRSTGYGYTF
TRBV7-9,CASSFLDPGEAFF
TRBV7-2,CASSLGQRRYEQYF
TRBV7-9,CASSVTGGGGGELFF
TRBV7-8,CASSFQAGGVSGELFF
TRBV6-5,CASSMTGAGANVLTF
TRBV2,CASSETWQGAGGELFF
TRBV10-2,CAISESTVAGGRETQYF
TRBV10-3,CAITEVRDSYEQYF